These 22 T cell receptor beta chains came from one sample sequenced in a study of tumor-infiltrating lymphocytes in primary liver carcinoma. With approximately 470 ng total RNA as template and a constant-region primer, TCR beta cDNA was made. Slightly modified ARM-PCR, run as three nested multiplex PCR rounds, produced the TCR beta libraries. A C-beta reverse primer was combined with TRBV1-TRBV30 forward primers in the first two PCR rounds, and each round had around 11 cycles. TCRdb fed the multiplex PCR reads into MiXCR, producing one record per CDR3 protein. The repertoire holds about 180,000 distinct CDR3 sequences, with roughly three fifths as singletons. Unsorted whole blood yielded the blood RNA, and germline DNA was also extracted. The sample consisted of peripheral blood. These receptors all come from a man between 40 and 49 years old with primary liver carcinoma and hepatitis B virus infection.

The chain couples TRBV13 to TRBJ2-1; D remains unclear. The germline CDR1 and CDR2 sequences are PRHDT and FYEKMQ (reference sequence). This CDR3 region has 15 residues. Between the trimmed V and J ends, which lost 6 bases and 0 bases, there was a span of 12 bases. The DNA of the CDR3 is TGTGCCAGCAGGATAGTGGGAAGCTCCTACAATGAGCAGTTCTTC. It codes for CASRIVGSSYNEQFF.

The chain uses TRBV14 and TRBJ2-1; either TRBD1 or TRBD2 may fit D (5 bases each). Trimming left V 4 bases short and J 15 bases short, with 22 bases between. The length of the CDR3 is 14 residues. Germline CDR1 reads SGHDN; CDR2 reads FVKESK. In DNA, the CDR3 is TGTGCCAGCAGCCCGGCCGGGGCGTCAGCTTCTCTGTTCTTC. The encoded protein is CASSPAGASASLFF.

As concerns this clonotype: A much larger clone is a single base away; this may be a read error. In nucleotides, the CDR3 is TGTGCCAGCAGCTTAGGGTCCCTCGCCGGGGAGCTGTCTTTT. Amino acid sequence: CASSLGSLAGELSF. The chain is built from TRBV11-2 and TRBJ2-2; D may be TRBD2 (5 bases). The CDR3 sequence is 14 residues long. The germline gives CDR1 SGHAT, CDR2 FQNNGV. Combining the CDR3 with reference TRBV11-2 and TRBJ2-2 gives the whole variable domain EAGVAQSPRYKIIEKRQSVAFWCNPISGHATLYWYQQILGQGPKLLIQFQNNGVVDDSQLPKDRFSAERLKGVDSTLKIQPAKLEDSAVYLCASSLGSLAGELSFGEGSRLTVL.

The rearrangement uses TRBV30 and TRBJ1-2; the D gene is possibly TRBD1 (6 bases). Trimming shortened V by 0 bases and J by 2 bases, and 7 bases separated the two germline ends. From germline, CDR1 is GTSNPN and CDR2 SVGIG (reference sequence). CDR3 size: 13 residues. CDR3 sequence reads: CAWSVRGNYGYTF. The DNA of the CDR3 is TGTGCCTGGAGTGTAAGGGGGAACTATGGCTACACCTTC.

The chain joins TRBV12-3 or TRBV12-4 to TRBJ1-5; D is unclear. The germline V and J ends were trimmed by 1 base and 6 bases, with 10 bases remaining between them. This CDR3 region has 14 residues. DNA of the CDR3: TGTGCCAGCAGTTTAGGGCAGGACGGTCAGCCCCAGCATTTT. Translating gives CASSLGQDGQPQHF.

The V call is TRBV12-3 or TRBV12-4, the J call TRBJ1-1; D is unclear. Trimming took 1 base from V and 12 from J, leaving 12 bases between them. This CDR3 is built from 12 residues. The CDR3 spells CASSLVRSQTFF. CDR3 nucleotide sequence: TGTGCCAGCAGTTTAGTCAGGAGCCAAACTTTCTTT.

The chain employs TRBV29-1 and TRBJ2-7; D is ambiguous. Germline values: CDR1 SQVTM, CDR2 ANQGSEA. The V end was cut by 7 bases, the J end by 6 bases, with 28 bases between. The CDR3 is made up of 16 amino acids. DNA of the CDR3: TGCAGCGCTACCGGACCGTCGCTCGGCTTGGCGGTCGAGCAGTACTTC. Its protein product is CSATGPSLGLAVEQYF.

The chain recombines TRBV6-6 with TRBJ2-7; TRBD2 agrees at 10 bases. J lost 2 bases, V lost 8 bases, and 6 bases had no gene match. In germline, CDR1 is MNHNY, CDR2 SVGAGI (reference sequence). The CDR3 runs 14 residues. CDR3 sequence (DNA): TGTGCCAGCTCCATAGCGGGAGGACCCTACGAGCAGTACTTC. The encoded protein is CASSIAGGPYEQYF.

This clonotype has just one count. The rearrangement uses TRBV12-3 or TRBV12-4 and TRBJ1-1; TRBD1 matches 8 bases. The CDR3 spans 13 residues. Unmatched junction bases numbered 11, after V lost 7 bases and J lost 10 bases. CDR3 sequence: CASNFGGGQAAFF. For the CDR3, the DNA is TGTGCCAGCAATTTCGGTGGGGGACAGGCAGCTTTCTTT.

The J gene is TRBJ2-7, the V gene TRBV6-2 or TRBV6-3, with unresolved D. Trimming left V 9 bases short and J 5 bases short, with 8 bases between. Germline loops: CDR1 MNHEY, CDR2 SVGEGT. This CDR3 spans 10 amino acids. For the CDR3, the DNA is TGTGCCAGTGAGGACCACGAGCAGTACTTC. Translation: CASEDHEQYF.

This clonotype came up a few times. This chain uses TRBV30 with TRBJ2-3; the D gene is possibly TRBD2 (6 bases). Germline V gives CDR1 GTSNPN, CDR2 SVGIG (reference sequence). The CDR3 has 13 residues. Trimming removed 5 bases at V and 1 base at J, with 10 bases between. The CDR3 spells CAWQPGGTDTQYF. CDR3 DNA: TGTGCCTGGCAGCCGGGGGGCACAGATACGCAGTATTTT. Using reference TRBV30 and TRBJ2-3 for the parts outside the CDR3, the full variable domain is SQTIHQWPATLVQPVGSPLSLECTVEGTSNPNLYWYRQAAGRGLQLLFYSVGIGQISSEVPQNLSASRPQDRQFILSSKKLLLSDSGFYLCAWQPGGTDTQYFGPGTRLTVL.

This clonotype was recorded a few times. CDR3 sequence reads: CASSFRGSSTDTQYF. The CDR3 DNA sequence: TGTGCCAGCAGTTTCCGGGGGTCTAGCACAGATACGCAGTATTTT. V is TRBV6-5 and J is TRBJ2-3, with a weak D call TRBD2 (6 bases). CDR1 and CDR2 (germline): MNHEY, SVGAGI. V lost 4 bases and J 0 bases, leaving 11 bases between the germline ends. The CDR3 runs 15 residues.

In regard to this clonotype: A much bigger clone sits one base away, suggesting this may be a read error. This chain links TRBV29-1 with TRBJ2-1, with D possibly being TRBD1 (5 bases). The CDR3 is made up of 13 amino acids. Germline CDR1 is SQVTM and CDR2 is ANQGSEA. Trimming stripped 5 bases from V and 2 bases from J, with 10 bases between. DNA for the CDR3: TGCAGCGTTAGACAGAAGGCCTACAATGAGCAGTTCTTC. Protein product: CSVRQKAYNEQFF.

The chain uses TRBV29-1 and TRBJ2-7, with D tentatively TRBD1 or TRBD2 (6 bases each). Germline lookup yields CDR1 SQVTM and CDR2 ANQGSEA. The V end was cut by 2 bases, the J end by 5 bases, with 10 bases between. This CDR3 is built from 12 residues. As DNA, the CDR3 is TGCAGCGTTGAACGAGGGGGGAACGAGCAGTACTTC. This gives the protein CSVERGGNEQYF.

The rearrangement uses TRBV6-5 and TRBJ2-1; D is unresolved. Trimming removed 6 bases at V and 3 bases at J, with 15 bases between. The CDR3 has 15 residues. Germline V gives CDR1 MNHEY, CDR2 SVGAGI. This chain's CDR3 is CASSMDLANYNEQFF. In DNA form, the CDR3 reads TGTGCCAGCAGCATGGACCTGGCTAACTACAATGAGCAGTTCTTC.

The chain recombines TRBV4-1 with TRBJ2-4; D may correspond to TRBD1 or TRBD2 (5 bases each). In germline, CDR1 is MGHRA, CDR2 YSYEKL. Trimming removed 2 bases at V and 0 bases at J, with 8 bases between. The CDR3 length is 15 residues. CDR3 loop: CASSQTGLAKNIQYF. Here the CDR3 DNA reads TGCGCCAGCAGCCAAACAGGACTAGCCAAAAACATTCAGTACTTC.

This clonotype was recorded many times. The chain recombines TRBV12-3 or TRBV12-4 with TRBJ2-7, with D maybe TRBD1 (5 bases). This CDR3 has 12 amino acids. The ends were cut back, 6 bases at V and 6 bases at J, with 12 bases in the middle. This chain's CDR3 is CASSQGGFEQYF. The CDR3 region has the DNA TGTGCCAGCAGCCAGGGTGGCTTCGAGCAGTACTTC.

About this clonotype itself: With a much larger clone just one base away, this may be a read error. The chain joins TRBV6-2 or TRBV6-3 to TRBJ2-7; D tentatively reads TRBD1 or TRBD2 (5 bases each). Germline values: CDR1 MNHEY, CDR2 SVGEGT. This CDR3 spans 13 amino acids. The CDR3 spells CDSSYRGPYEQYF. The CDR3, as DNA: TGTGACAGCAGTTACCGGGGCCCCTACGAGCAGTACTTC.

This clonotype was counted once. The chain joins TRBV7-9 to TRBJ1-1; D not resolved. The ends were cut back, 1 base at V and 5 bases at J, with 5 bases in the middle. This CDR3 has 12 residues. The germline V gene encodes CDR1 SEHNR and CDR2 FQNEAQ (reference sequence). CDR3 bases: TGTGCCAGCAGCTTAGGAATGACTGAAGCTTTCTTT. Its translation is CASSLGMTEAFF.

The CDR3 spells CASSRDRYEQYF. In nucleotides, the CDR3 is TGTGCCAGTAGCCGGGACCGCTACGAGCAGTACTTC. V is TRBV6-5 and J is TRBJ2-7; D assignment may be TRBD1 or TRBD2 (5 bases each). V lost 9 bases and J lost 3, with 12 bases in between. The length of the CDR3 is 12 residues. Per germline, CDR1 MNHEY and CDR2 SVGAGI.

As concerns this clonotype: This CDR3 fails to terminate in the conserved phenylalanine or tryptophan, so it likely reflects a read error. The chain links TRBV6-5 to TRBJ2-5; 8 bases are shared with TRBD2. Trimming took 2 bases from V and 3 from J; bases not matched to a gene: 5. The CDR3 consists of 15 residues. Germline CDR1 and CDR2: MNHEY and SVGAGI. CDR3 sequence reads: CASSYHEAGEETQYL. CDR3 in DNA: TGTGCCAGCAGTTACCATGAAGCGGGAGAAGAGACCCAGTACCTC.

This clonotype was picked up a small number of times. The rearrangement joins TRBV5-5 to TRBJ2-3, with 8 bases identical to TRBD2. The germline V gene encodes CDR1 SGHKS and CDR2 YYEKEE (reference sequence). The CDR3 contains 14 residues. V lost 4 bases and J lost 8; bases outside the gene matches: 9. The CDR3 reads CASSPGLERATQYF. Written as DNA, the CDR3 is TGTGCCAGCAGCCCGGGACTAGAGAGGGCTACGCAGTATTTT.